This TCR beta chain was found in a study of blood T cell repertoires in COVID-19. Study-wide background: Some COVID-19 samples were acute and others convalescent; all came from the United States, Italy and Spain. T cells, B-cell-depleted T cells, or PBMCs supplied cDNA or gDNA.

Unmatched junction bases numbered 12, after V lost 1 base and J lost 6 bases. There are 16 residues in the CDR3. Germline V lookup: CDR1 SGHTA, CDR2 FQGNSA. In the original processing: It was from reference gene primer amplification that nucleated cell counts were estimated. The method was immunoSEQ multiplex PCR; TCRdb's version includes in-frame clones alone and lacks a portion of them. From that table come the V and J calls and clone size; the DNA was used to work out D and trimming. The sample carries about 56,000 clones, more than 80% recorded once. This clonotype was obtained from a human donor in a cohort sampled during active COVID-19. The sequenced sample consisted of peripheral blood. The chain combines TRBV7-2 with TRBJ2-7; 7 nucleotides match TRBD1. This CDR3 reads CASSLVGGREKGEQYF. The CDR3 DNA sequence: TGTGCCAGCAGCTTAGTAGGGGGCAGGGAAAAAGGCGAGCAGTACTTC.